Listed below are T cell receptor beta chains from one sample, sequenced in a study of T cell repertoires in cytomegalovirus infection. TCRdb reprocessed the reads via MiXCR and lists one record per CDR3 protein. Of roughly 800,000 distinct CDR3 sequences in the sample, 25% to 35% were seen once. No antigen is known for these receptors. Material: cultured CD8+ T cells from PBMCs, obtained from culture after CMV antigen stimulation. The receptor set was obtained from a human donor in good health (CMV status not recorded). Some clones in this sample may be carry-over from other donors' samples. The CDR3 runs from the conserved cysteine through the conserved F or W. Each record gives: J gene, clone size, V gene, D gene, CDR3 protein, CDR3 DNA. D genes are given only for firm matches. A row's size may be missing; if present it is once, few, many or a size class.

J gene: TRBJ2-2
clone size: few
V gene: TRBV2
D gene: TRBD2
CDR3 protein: CATPRAGGLTGELFF
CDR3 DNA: TGTGCCACCCCCCGGGCGGGGGGCCTCACCGGGGAGCTGTTTTTT

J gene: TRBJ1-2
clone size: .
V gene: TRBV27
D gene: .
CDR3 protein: CASKRGNNYGYTF
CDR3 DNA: TGTGCCAGCAAAAGGGGGAATAACTATGGCTACACCTTC

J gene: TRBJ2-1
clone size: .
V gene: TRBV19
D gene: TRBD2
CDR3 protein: CASSGLAGAFSYNEQFF
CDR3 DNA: TGTGCCAGTAGTGGACTAGCGGGGGCCTTTTCCTACAATGAGCAGTTCTTC

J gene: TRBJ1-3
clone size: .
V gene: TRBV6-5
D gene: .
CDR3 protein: CASSYQGSGNTIYF
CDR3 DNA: TGTGCCAGCAGTTACCAGGGATCTGGAAACACCATATATTTT

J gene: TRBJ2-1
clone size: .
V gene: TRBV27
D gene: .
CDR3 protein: CASSLMDSSNEQFF
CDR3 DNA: TGTGCCAGCAGTTTAATGGACTCCAGCAATGAGCAGTTCTTC

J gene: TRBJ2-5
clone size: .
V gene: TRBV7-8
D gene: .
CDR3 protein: CASSPDGVAETQYF
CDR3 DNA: TGTGCCAGCAGCCCGGACGGTGTCGCAGAGACCCAGTACTTC

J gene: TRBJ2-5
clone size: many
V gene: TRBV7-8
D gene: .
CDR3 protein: CASSFKYQETQYF
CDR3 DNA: TGTGCCAGCAGCTTCAAGTACCAAGAGACCCAGTACTTC

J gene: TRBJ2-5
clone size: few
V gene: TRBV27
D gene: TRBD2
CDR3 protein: CASSLYLAGGPETQYF
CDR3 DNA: TGTGCCAGCAGTTTATACCTAGCGGGGGGGCCAGAGACCCAGTACTTC

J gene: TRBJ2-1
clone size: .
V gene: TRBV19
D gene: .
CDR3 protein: CASSIVPWNEQFF
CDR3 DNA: TGTGCCAGTAGTATAGTCCCTTGGAATGAGCAGTTCTTC

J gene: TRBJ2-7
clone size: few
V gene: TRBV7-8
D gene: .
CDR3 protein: CASSLNLGNEQYF
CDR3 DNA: TGTGCCAGCAGCTTAAATCTGGGGAACGAGCAGTACTTC

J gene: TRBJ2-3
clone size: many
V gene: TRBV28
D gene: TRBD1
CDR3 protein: CASSSDRSTDTQYF
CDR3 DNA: TGTGCCAGCAGTTCGGACAGGAGCACAGATACGCAGTATTTT

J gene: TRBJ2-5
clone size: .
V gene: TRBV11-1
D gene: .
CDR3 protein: CASSLAPAAAQETQYF
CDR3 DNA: TGTGCCAGCAGCTTAGCGCCCGCGGCAGCCCAAGAGACCCAGTACTTC

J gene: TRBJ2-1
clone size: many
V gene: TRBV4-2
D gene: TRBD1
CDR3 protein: CASSQEPGQAYNEQFF
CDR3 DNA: TGTGCCAGCAGCCAAGAGCCGGGACAGGCCTACAATGAGCAGTTCTTC

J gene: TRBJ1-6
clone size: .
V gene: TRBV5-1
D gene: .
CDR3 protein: CASSGGANSPLHF
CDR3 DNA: TGCGCCAGTTCCGGGGGGGCTAATTCACCCCTCCACTTT

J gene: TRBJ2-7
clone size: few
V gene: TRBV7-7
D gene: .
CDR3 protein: CASSPITGSYEQYF
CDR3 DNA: TGTGCTAGCAGCCCGATCACTGGTTCCTACGAGCAGTACTTC

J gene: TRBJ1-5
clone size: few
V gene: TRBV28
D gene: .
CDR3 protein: CASSLSPTGFVQPQHF
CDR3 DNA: TGTGCCAGCAGTTTGTCTCCGACAGGTTTTGTCCAGCCCCAGCATTTT

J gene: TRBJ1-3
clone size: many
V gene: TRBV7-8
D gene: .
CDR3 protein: CASSLDAYPAGNTIYF
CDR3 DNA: TGTGCCAGCAGCTTAGATGCATATCCGGCTGGAAACACCATATATTTT

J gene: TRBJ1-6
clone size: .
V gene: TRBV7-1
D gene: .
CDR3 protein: CASSPLGGSPNSPLHF
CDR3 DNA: TGTGCCAGCAGCCCCCTCGGGGGTAGTCCTAATTCACCCCTCCACTTT

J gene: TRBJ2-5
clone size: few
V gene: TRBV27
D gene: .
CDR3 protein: CASSINPPRTQYF
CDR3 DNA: TGTGCCAGCAGTATAAATCCCCCTAGAACCCAGTACTTC

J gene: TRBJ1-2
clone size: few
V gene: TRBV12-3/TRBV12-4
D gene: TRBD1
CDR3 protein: CASSPLLDRQFNYGYTF
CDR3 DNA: TGTGCCAGCAGTCCGCTTCTGGACAGGCAGTTTAACTATGGCTACACCTTC

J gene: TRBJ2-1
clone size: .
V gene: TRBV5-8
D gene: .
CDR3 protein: CASSLDGVAGHNEQFF
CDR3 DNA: TGTGCCAGCAGCTTGGATGGTGTGGCGGGGCACAATGAGCAGTTCTTC

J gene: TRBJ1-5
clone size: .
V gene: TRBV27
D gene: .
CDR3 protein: CASSPTGADQPQHF
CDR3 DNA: TGTGCCAGCAGCCCAACCGGGGCCGATCAGCCCCAGCATTTT

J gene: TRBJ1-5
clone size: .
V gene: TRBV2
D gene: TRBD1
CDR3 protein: CASSVNRDRENQPQHF
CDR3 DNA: TGTGCCAGCAGTGTAAATCGGGACAGGGAGAATCAGCCCCAGCATTTT

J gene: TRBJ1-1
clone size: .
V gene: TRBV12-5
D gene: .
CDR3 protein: CASGFGGLTEAFF
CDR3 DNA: TGTGCTAGTGGTTTTGGGGGGCTTACTGAAGCTTTCTTT

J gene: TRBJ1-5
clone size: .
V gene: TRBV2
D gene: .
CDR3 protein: CASSEPPEGRFWPQHF
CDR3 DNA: TGTGCCAGCAGTGAACCCCCGGAGGGGCGGTTCTGGCCCCAGCATTTT

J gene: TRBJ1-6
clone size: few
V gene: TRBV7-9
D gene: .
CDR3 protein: CASSESGASPLHF
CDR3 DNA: TGTGCCAGCAGCGAAAGTGGGGCATCACCCCTCCACTTT

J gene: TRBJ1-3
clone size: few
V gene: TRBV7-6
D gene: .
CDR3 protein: CASSLGSGIGNTIYF
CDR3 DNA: TGTGCCAGCAGCTTAGGTTCCGGGATAGGAAACACCATATATTTT

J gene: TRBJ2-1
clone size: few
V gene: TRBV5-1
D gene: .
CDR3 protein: CASSSHTGRLYNEQFF
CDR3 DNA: TGCGCCAGCAGCTCCCATACAGGGAGGCTCTACAATGAGCAGTTCTTC

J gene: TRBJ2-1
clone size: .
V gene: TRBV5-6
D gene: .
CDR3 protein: CASSLWGTFYNEQFF
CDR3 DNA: TGTGCCAGCAGCTTGTGGGGGACCTTCTACAATGAGCAGTTCTTC

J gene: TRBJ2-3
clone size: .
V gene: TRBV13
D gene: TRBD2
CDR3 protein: CASSLVGAGETDTQYF
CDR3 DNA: TGTGCCAGCAGCTTAGTTGGAGCGGGGGAAACCGATACGCAGTATTTT

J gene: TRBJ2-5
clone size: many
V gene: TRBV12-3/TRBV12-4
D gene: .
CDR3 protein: CASSAGPEEETQYF
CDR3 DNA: TGTGCCAGCAGCGCCGGGCCGGAGGAAGAGACCCAGTACTTC

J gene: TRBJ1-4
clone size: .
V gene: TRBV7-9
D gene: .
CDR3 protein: CANSRGRALNEKLFF
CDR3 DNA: TGTGCCAACAGCAGAGGCCGGGCACTTAATGAAAAACTGTTTTTT

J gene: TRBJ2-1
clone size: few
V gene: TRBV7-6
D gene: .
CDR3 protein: CASSPKLGLLEQFF
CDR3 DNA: TGTGCCAGCAGCCCAAAATTAGGCTTGCTTGAGCAGTTCTTC

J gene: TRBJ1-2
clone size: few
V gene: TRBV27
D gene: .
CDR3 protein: CASSLTQGYLYGYTF
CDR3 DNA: TGTGCCAGCAGTTTAACACAGGGATACCTCTATGGCTACACCTTC

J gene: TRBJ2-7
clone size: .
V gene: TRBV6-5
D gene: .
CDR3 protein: CASSPAGGHDEQYF
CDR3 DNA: TGTGCCAGCAGCCCCGCCGGGGGGCACGACGAGCAGTACTTC

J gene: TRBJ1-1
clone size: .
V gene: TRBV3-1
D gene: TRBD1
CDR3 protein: CASSQEWDRGRGTEAFF
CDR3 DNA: TGTGCCAGCAGCCAAGAGTGGGACAGGGGACGCGGCACTGAAGCTTTCTTT

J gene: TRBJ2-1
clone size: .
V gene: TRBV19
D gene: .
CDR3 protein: CASSIVLDYNEQFF
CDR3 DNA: TGTGCCAGTAGTATAGTTCTGGATTACAATGAGCAGTTCTTC

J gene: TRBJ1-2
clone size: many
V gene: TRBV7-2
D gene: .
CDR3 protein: CASRGLQGSEGYGYTF
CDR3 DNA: TGTGCCAGCAGGGGACTGCAGGGGAGCGAAGGCTATGGCTACACCTTC

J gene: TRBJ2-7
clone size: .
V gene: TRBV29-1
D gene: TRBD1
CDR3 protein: CSVYQGAYEQYF
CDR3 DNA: TGCAGCGTTTATCAGGGGGCTTACGAGCAGTACTTC

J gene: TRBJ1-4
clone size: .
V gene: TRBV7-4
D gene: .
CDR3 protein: CASSEEGPGGGLFF
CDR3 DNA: TGTGCCAGCAGCGAGGAGGGTCCGGGGGGAGGACTGTTTTTT

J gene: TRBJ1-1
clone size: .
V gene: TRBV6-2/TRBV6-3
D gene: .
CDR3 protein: CASSYGASYAEAFF
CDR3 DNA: TGTGCCAGCAGTTACGGGGCGTCTTACGCTGAAGCTTTCTTT